This T cell receptor beta chain was captured by sequencing in a study of immune cell composition in non-small cell lung cancer. Study-wide findings and caveats: Adenocarcinomas with higher top tumour-associated clone frequency had more reactive TILs. Lung squamous cell carcinoma tumours had significantly higher top 10 clone scores and productive clonality than lung adenocarcinoma. Clones >0.5% enriched in tumour were rarer in adenocarcinoma (around 35%) than squamous (about 80%).

This clone was counted between two and nine times. Antigen: not known. Germline assignment: CDR1 MDHEN and CDR2 SYDVKM. CDR3 length: 16 residues. With 8 bases clipped from V and 7 bases from J, the junction kept 12 bases outside the gene matches. TCRdb keeps only in-frame clones here, not all; method: immunoSEQ multiplex PCR. The sample records about 1,700 clones, roughly four fifths being singletons. Template was genomic DNA from frozen, unsorted single-cell suspensions. Sequencing was carried out using lung tumor tissue. The sequence derives from a human donor with non-small cell lung cancer. J is TRBJ1-6 and V is TRBV28; 9 nucleotides align to TRBD1. CDR3 DNA: TGTGCCAGCTCGGGACAGGGTAACATAGGGAATTCACCCCTCCACTTT. It is translated as CASSGQGNIGNSPLHF.